A single sample gave rise to the 14 T cell receptor beta chains below, sequenced in a study of blood T cell repertoires in COVID-19. The method was immunoSEQ multiplex PCR; TCRdb's version includes in-frame clones alone and lacks a portion of them. The sample has about 150,000 clones; about nine tenths are singletons. The material sequenced was PBMCs or T cells enriched from blood (not recorded which). The receptors were sampled from a woman aged 40 to 50 who had been exposed to COVID-19.

The gene calls are TRBV12-2 and TRBJ2-6; TRBD1, the table's D call, lacks a check against the DNA. TRBV12-2 is described as a pseudogene. The CDR3 totals 18 residues. The CDR3 protein is CASRSNQTGTTGANVLTF. The CDR3 bases are TGTGCAAGTCGTTCGAATCAGACAGGGACGACCGGGGCCAACGTCCTGACTTTC.

The chain uses TRBV6-5 and TRBJ2-7; no clear D gene. V was pared by 0 bases and J by 0 bases, with 9 bases between. Germline CDR1 MNHEY, CDR2 SVGAGI. This CDR3 comprises 15 residues. DNA of the CDR3: TGTGCCAGCAGTTACTCGGGCCTGGGCTCCTACGAGCAGTACTTC. Protein product: CASSYSGLGSYEQYF.

The chain employs TRBV21-1 and TRBJ1-5; the table's D call, TRBD1, was not checked against the DNA. TRBV21-1 is a known pseudogene. This CDR3 is built from 17 residues. The DNA for the CDR3 is TGTGCCACTCACACCGGGACAGGGACGTTAGTTGATCAGCCCCAGCATTTT. Its translation is CATHTGTGTLVDQPQHF.

The V and J genes are TRBV19 and TRBJ2-3, with D possibly being TRBD1 (5 bases). V lost 3 bases and J lost 2, with 12 bases in between. Germline V gives CDR1 LNHDA, CDR2 SQIVND (reference sequence). The length of the CDR3 is 15 residues. CDR3: CASSISPGSTDTQYF. CDR3 nucleotide sequence: TGTGCCAGTAGTATCTCGCCAGGGTCCACAGATACGCAGTATTTT. Full variable domain (remainder filled in from reference TRBV19 and TRBJ2-3): DGGITQSPKYLFRKEGQNVTLSCEQNLNHDAMYWYRQDPGQGLRLIYYSQIVNDFQKGDIAEGYSVSREKKESFPLTVTSAQKNPTAFYLCASSISPGSTDTQYFGPGTRLTVL.

The chain has TRBV27 and TRBJ2-1; the match to TRBD2 covers 7 bases. V trimming: 4 bases; J trimming: 12 bases; junction bases outside the gene matches: 9. This CDR3 spans 13 amino acids. Germline lookup yields CDR1 MNHEY and CDR2 SMNVEV (reference sequence). CDR3 protein: CASSSPPGGAQFF. CDR3 nucleotides: TGTGCCAGCAGTTCCCCCCCGGGGGGTGCGCAGTTCTTC.

This chain connects TRBV24-1 to TRBJ1-2; 7 bases align to TRBD1. Looked up from germline, CDR1 is KGHDR and CDR2 is SFDVKD. The CDR3 covers 14 residues. J lost 6 bases, V lost 2 bases, and 5 bases had no gene match. In DNA form, the CDR3 reads TGTGCCACCAGTGATTCTGACAGGGAGGATGGCTACACCTTC. Its translation: CATSDSDREDGYTF.

The V call is TRBV7-2, the J call TRBJ2-2; tentatively, D is TRBD2 (7 bases). Trimming removed 5 bases from V and 5 bases from J, with 18 bases in between. The germline gives CDR1 SGHTA, CDR2 FQGNSA. There are 16 residues in the CDR3. The chain's CDR3 is CASSPWGGAGTGELFF. In DNA form, the CDR3 reads TGTGCCAGCAGCCCCTGGGGGGGCGCGGGTACCGGGGAGCTGTTTTTT.

The chain joins TRBV7-2 to TRBJ2-3; D might be TRBD2 (6 bases). This CDR3 has 16 residues. V was trimmed by 4 bases and J by 5 bases, leaving 19 bases between them. Germline V lookup: CDR1 SGHTA, CDR2 FQGNSA. DNA of the CDR3: TGTGCCAGCAGCTCCAATACCCGGGGAGGCGGAGATACGCAGTATTTT. Amino acid sequence: CASSSNTRGGGDTQYF.

The J gene is TRBJ1-4, the V gene TRBV18; 7 nucleotides line up with TRBD1. V was pared by 3 bases and J by 8 bases, with 6 bases of the junction left unmatched. CDR1 is KGHSH, CDR2 LQKENI, per germline. The CDR3 loop spans 14 amino acids. The CDR3: CASSPGTAQEKLFF. For the CDR3, the DNA is TGTGCCAGCTCACCCGGGACAGCACAAGAAAAACTGTTTTTT.

The genes are TRBV28 and TRBJ2-1; the D gene is possibly TRBD1 (6 bases). The V end was cut by 6 bases, the J end by 5 bases, with 11 bases between. The CDR3 runs 13 residues. Germline V gives CDR1 MDHEN, CDR2 SYDVKM. The CDR3, as DNA: TGTGCCAGCAGGACACAGGGAGACAATGAGCAGTTCTTC. Translation gives CASRTQGDNEQFF.

The chain employs TRBV5-1 and TRBJ2-7; 7 bases are a match to TRBD1. The CDR3 contains 14 residues. Trimming removed 4 bases from V and 3 bases from J; junction bases left unmatched: 7. In germline, CDR1 is SGHRS, CDR2 YFSETQ. The CDR3 spells CASSGQGVVYEQYF. CDR3 coding DNA: TGCGCCAGCAGCGGTCAGGGGGTCGTCTACGAGCAGTACTTC. The full variable domain, with the rest looked up from reference TRBV5-1 and TRBJ2-7, is KAGVTQTPRYLIKTRGQQVTLSCSPISGHRSVSWYQQTPGQGLQFLFEYFSETQRNKGNFPGRFSGRQFSNSRSEMNVSTLELGDSALYLCASSGQGVVYEQYFGPGTRLTVT.

CDR3 sequence: CASSILRGSNQPQHF. Here the CDR3 DNA reads TGTGCCAGTAGTATATTGCGGGGTAGCAATCAGCCCCAGCATTTT. J is TRBJ1-5 and V is TRBV19; D gene ambiguous. The CDR3 length is 15 residues. Looked up from germline, CDR1 is LNHDA and CDR2 is SQIVND (reference sequence). Trimming left V 2 bases short and J 0 bases short, with 8 bases between.

The table lists this clone with a count of one. V and J are TRBV7-3 and TRBJ2-1; 8 bases are shared with TRBD2. The V gene's germline CDR1 is SGHTA and CDR2 FQGTGA. The V and J ends lost 3 bases and 4 bases, in that order; junction bases with no gene match: 5. The CDR3 has 15 amino acids. The CDR3 nucleotides read TGTGCCAGCAGCTTGGGACTAGAGGGATACAATGAGCAGTTCTTC. Translating it yields CASSLGLEGYNEQFF.

V gene TRBV28 combines with J gene TRBJ2-1; 7 bases are a match to TRBD1. Trimming removed 4 bases from V and 12 bases from J; junction bases left unmatched: 12. This CDR3 is built from 14 residues. CDR1 is MDHEN, CDR2 SYDVKM, per germline. The CDR3 region has the DNA TGTGCCAGCAGTTCCCCTGGGACAGATGGCGTGCAGTTCTTC. As protein: CASSSPGTDGVQFF.